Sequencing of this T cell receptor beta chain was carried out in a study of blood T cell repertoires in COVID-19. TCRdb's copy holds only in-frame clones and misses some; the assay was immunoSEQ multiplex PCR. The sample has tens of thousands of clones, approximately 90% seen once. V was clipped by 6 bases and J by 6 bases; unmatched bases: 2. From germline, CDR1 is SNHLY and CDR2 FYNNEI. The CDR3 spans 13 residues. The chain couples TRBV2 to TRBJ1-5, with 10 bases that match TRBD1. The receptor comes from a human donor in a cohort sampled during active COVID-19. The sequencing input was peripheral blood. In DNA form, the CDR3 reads TGTGCCAGCAGGGACAGGGGGAGTCAGCCCCAGCATTTT. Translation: CASRDRGSQPQHF.